A selection of T cell receptor beta chains follows, all from one sample in a study of cytomegalovirus exposure and HLA in healthy donors. The protocol was immunoSEQ multiplex PCR, while the TCRdb copy is restricted to in-frame clones and leaves out a portion. Of 200,000 to 250,000 clones listed, about 80% were seen once; the top ten hold 7% to 9%. Input material: PBMCs. These TCRs come from a woman between 55 and 75 years old in good health and CMV-seropositive. Each CDR3 is given with its conserved first and last residue. D genes are given only for firm matches. Rows give clone size only sometimes, using once, few, many, or a class for an expanded clone.

TRBV4-2,.,16,TRBJ2-4,.,TGTGCCAGCAGCCAAGAGGGCACAGCGGTAGATAACATTCAGTACTTC,CASSQEGTAVDNIQYF
TRBV27,.,14,TRBJ1-2,.,TGTGCCAGCAGGGATCAGGGGTTGAACTATGGCTACACCTTC,CASRDQGLNYGYTF
TRBV5-1,.,13,TRBJ2-2,.,TGCGCCAGCAGCCCGGGGGTGACCGGGGAGCTGTTTTTT,CASSPGVTGELFF
TRBV5-4,TRBD2,15,TRBJ2-7,.,TGTGCCAGCAGGGGAGGGGTGGACGGCTCCTACGAGCAGTACTTC,CASRGGVDGSYEQYF
TRBV6-5,.,13,TRBJ2-7,.,TGTGCCAGCAGAGCGGAAGCCTCCTACGAGCAGTACTTC,CASRAEASYEQYF
TRBV4-1,TRBD1,15,TRBJ2-2,.,TGCGCCAGCAGGACACCGGGACAGGGTTACGGGGAGCTGTTTTTT,CASRTPGQGYGELFF
TRBV4-1,.,16,TRBJ2-5,.,TGCGCCAGCAGCCAAGATATACGGGGTGAAGGAGAGACCCAGTACTTC,CASSQDIRGEGETQYF
TRBV28,.,17,TRBJ1-3,.,TGTGCCAGCAGTCCGTACTCACCTCTAATAACTGGAAACACCATATATTTT,CASSPYSPLITGNTIYF
TRBV10-1,TRBD2,16,TRBJ2-7,.,TGCGCCAGCAGTGAGGGACTAGCGGGAGGGCCCCACGAGCAGTACTTC,CASSEGLAGGPHEQYF
TRBV2,TRBD1,15,TRBJ2-7,.,TGTGCCAGTCACCGAGGGGGGACAGGGAGTAACGAGCAGTACTTC,CASHRGGTGSNEQYF
TRBV30,TRBD2,15,TRBJ2-1,.,TGTGCCTGGAGTATACTAGCGGGAGTCCGCAATGAGCAGTTCTTC,CAWSILAGVRNEQFF
TRBV29-1,.,13,TRBJ2-1,.,TGCAGCGTCCCGACGGGCTCCTACAATGAGCAGTTCTTC,CSVPTGSYNEQFF
TRBV7-9,.,13,TRBJ1-1,once,TGTTCCAGCAGCCCGGGAGTGAACACTGAAGCTTTCTTT,CSSSPGVNTEAFF
TRBV30,.,11,TRBJ2-2,.,TGTGCCTGGACGAGGTCCGGGGAGCTGTTTTTT,CAWTRSGELFF
TRBV5-6,.,14,TRBJ2-3,once,TGTGCCAGCAGCTTGAGCAGGGTCAAAGATACGCAGTATTTT,CASSLSRVKDTQYF
TRBV7-2,TRBD1,17,TRBJ1-1,.,TGTGCCAGCAGACCTAGGGGGACAGGGCGCATGAACACTGAAGCTTTCTTT,CASRPRGTGRMNTEAFF
TRBV7-9,.,14,TRBJ2-7,.,TGTTCCAGCAGCCCTCGACTAGAGGGCTACGAGCAGTACTTC,CSSSPRLEGYEQYF
TRBV6-5,TRBD2,15,TRBJ2-2,once,TGTGCCAGCAGTGCCAGCGGGAGGGCCCCCGGGGAGCTGTTTTTT,CASSASGRAPGELFF
TRBV30,.,16,TRBJ2-4,.,TGTGCCTGGAGCGCAGCCGGGAGCCTAGCCAAAAACATTCAGTACTTC,CAWSAAGSLAKNIQYF
TRBV30,.,15,TRBJ2-7,.,TGTGCCTGGAGTGTATTAGGCTTGCGGAACTACGAGCAGTACTTC,CAWSVLGLRNYEQYF
TRBV5-5,.,13,TRBJ1-2,.,TGTGCCAGCAGCTTGGCCGAGGGATATGGCTACACCTTC,CASSLAEGYGYTF
TRBV5-1,.,15,TRBJ2-6,.,TGCGCCAGCACACCGGGGTCGTCGGGGGCCAACGTCCTGACTTTC,CASTPGSSGANVLTF
TRBV5-1,.,14,TRBJ2-5,few,TGCGCCAGCAGCTTGGAGAGGGCCCAAGAGACCCAGTACTTC,CASSLERAQETQYF
TRBV5-1,.,17,TRBJ2-7,once,TGCGCCAGCAGCTTGGTAAACCGGGGTCCGAGGGGGTACGAGCAGTACTTC,CASSLVNRGPRGYEQYF
TRBV11-3,TRBD1,14,TRBJ2-1,.,TGTGCCAGCAGCTTAGGGGACAGCTACAATGAGCAGTTCTTC,CASSLGDSYNEQFF
TRBV29-1,TRBD2,12,TRBJ2-7,few,TGCAGCGTTGCGGGAGGGTCCCACGAGCAGTACTTC,CSVAGGSHEQYF
TRBV29-1,.,13,TRBJ2-7,.,TGCAGCGTTGAACAGAGCGGAAGTTACGAGCAGTACTTC,CSVEQSGSYEQYF
TRBV27,.,13,TRBJ1-6,.,TGTGCCAGCAGTTGGTACGGTAATTCACCCCTCCACTTT,CASSWYGNSPLHF
TRBV6-1,TRBD1,14,TRBJ2-5,.,TGTGCCAGCAGTTGGACAGGGCCCCAAGAGACCCAGTACTTC,CASSWTGPQETQYF
TRBV29-1,.,11,TRBJ1-1,.,TGCAGCGTTGAGCCGGGGGCTGAAGCTTTCTTT,CSVEPGAEAFF
TRBV28,.,14,TRBJ2-7,.,TGTGCCAGCAGTTTAGAGGTCGGGTCCTACGAGCAGTACTTC,CASSLEVGSYEQYF
TRBV7-9,.,13,TRBJ2-3,.,TGTGCCAGCAGCTTCGCGAAGCGGGATACGCAGTATTTT,CASSFAKRDTQYF
TRBV5-1,.,13,TRBJ2-5,.,TGCGCCAGCAGCACAGGAACGAGAGAGACCCAGTACTTC,CASSTGTRETQYF
TRBV4-1,TRBD1,14,TRBJ2-7,.,TGCGCCAGCAGCCGGGGGGACAGGGCACACGAGCAGTACTTC,CASSRGDRAHEQYF
TRBV11-2,.,13,TRBJ2-7,.,TGTGCCAGCAGCGAAGACAGGCGCTACGAGCAGTACTTC,CASSEDRRYEQYF
TRBV5-1,TRBD2,16,TRBJ2-3,.,TGCGCCAGCAGCCAGGGACTAGCGGGAGGAATTCATACGCAGTATTTT,CASSQGLAGGIHTQYF
TRBV4-1,TRBD1,14,TRBJ2-7,.,TGCGCCAGCAGCCAAGGGGACAGATCCTACGAGCAGTACTTC,CASSQGDRSYEQYF
TRBV15,TRBD2,15,TRBJ2-1,.,TGTGCCACCAGTATGACGGGAGGAGGGCACAATGAGCAGTTCTTC,CATSMTGGGHNEQFF
TRBV28,TRBD1,15,TRBJ1-2,.,TGTGCCAGCAGTTTTTCGACAGGGGGGATACATGGCTACACCTTC,CASSFSTGGIHGYTF
TRBV14,.,14,TRBJ1-2,few,TGTGCCAGCAGCCAGGCCGGGACACTCTATGGCTACACCTTC,CASSQAGTLYGYTF
TRBV5-5,TRBD1,17,TRBJ1-3,.,TGTGCCAGCAGCTCACCCGGGACAGTGGGCTCTGGAAACACCATATATTTT,CASSSPGTVGSGNTIYF
TRBV18,.,13,TRBJ1-1,few,TGTGCCAGCTCAACAGGGATGAACACTGAAGCTTTCTTT,CASSTGMNTEAFF
TRBV7-9,.,15,TRBJ1-4,.,TGTGCCAGCAGCCTTAGTGTTGCTCATAATGAAAAACTGTTTTTT,CASSLSVAHNEKLFF
TRBV25-1,.,16,TRBJ1-5,.,TGTGCCAGCAGTGACCCCCCCCAGTATTCCAATCAGCCCCAGCATTTT,CASSDPPQYSNQPQHF
TRBV5-1,.,15,TRBJ1-1,.,TGCGCCAGCAGCCCCTCAAAACAGGGTTTCACTGAAGCTTTCTTT,CASSPSKQGFTEAFF
TRBV5-8,TRBD1,17,TRBJ2-3,.,TGTGCCAGCAGCTTGCCCCCTTCGACAGGGGGGCTCCTCATGCAGTATTTT,CASSLPPSTGGLLMQYF
TRBV4-1,.,17,TRBJ2-3,few,TGCGCCAGCAGCCAAGAAAGTATGGGCTTCTCCACAGATACGCAGTATTTT,CASSQESMGFSTDTQYF
TRBV6-5,TRBD1,14,TRBJ2-1,.,TGTGCCAGCAGTTTACAGGGGGCGCGGAATGAGCAGTTCTTC,CASSLQGARNEQFF
TRBV4-1,.,16,TRBJ1-1,once,TGCGCCAGCAGCCATCCTGGGGGACAAGTGAACACTGAAGCTTTCTTT,CASSHPGGQVNTEAFF
TRBV5-1,.,16,TRBJ2-5,.,TGCGCCAGCAGCTTGGAAGTGAGGGAGGGGGTGGAGACCCAGTACTTC,CASSLEVREGVETQYF
TRBV2,TRBD1,14,TRBJ1-6,.,TGTGCCAGCCAGGGGGGAGGAGTGAATTCACCCCTCCACTTT,CASQGGGVNSPLHF
TRBV5-4,TRBD2,17,TRBJ2-3,.,TGTGCCAGCAGCCCGGGTGTTAGCGGGACCGGCTCAGATACGCAGTATTTT,CASSPGVSGTGSDTQYF
TRBV5-1,.,17,TRBJ2-5,.,TGCGCCAGCAGCCCCTCACTCGGGTTATTATTCCAAGAGACCCAGTACTTC,CASSPSLGLLFQETQYF
TRBV5-6,TRBD2,12,TRBJ2-7,.,TGTGCCAGCAGCCTCAGGGAGGGGTGGCAGTACTTC,CASSLREGWQYF
TRBV27,TRBD2,13,TRBJ2-5,.,TGTGCCAGCAGTTTGGCTAGCGGGGGAGAGCAGTACTTC,CASSLASGGEQYF